This TCR beta chain is drawn from a study of T-cell reconstitution after alpha-beta-depleted transplantation in children. There are many counts of this clonotype. CDR3 length equals 14 residues. The V end was cut by 6 bases, the J end by 2 bases, with 14 bases between. Germline V gives CDR1 SQVTM, CDR2 ANQGSEA. Preparation of the TCRbeta library used unique molecular identifiers. TCRdb re-derived calls from the PCR reads in MiXCR, one entry per CDR3 protein. The profile covers some 600,000 distinct CDR3 sequences, with approximately 16% appearing a single time and 1.1% taken by the ten largest. Source: PBMCs from the stem cell graft donor, taken from the stem cell graft. J is TRBJ1-5 and V is TRBV29-1; D call uncertain. The sequence was obtained from a human donor who donated a stem cell graft to a child with acute myeloid leukemia. CDR3 sequence: CSVQLGNGNQPQHF. CDR3 nucleotide sequence: TGCAGCGTCCAACTGGGGAATGGCAATCAGCCCCAGCATTTT.